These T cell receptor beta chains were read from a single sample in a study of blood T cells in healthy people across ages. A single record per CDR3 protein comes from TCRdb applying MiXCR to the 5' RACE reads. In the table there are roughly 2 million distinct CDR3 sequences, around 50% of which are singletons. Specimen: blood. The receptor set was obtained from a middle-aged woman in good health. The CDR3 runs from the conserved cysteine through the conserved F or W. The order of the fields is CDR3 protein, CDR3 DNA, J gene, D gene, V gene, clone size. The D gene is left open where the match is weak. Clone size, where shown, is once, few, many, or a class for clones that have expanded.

CDR3: CASRRGGGGISETQYF; DNA: TGTGCCAGCAGACGAGGGGGCGGGGGGATATCGGAGACCCAGTACTTC; J: TRBJ2-5; D: -; V: TRBV28; size: -
CDR3: CASSSGTGNRQAYEQYF; DNA: TGTGCCAGCTCTTCCGGGACAGGGAATCGTCAAGCCTACGAGCAGTACTTC; J: TRBJ2-7; D: TRBD1; V: TRBV6-2/TRBV6-3; size: few
CDR3: CAISDRDSGYGYTF; DNA: TGTGCCATCAGTGATCGGGACAGCGGCTATGGCTACACCTTC; J: TRBJ1-2; D: TRBD1; V: TRBV10-3; size: -
CDR3: CSARNRQGKETQYF; DNA: TGCAGTGCTCGCAATAGACAGGGAAAAGAGACCCAGTACTTC; J: TRBJ2-5; D: TRBD1; V: TRBV20-1; size: -
CDR3: CASSFGWVREEAFF; DNA: TGTGCCAGCAGCTTTGGTTGGGTCCGGGAGGAAGCTTTCTTT; J: TRBJ1-1; D: -; V: TRBV7-2; size: few
CDR3: CASSQPRGTDTQYF; DNA: TGTGCCAGCAGCCAACCGAGGGGGACAGATACGCAGTATTTT; J: TRBJ2-3; D: -; V: TRBV4-2; size: -
CDR3: CSVVGQGRLWDQPQHF; DNA: TGCAGCGTTGTGGGACAGGGCCGATTATGGGATCAGCCCCAGCATTTT; J: TRBJ1-5; D: TRBD1; V: TRBV29-1; size: -
CDR3: CASSLDRPRNEQFF; DNA: TGTGCCAGCAGTCTTGACAGGCCCCGAAATGAGCAGTTCTTC; J: TRBJ2-1; D: -; V: TRBV6-2/TRBV6-3; size: -
CDR3: CASSYNSPNTEAFF; DNA: TGTGCCAGCAGTTACAACAGCCCGAACACTGAAGCTTTCTTT; J: TRBJ1-1; D: -; V: TRBV6-2/TRBV6-3; size: -
CDR3: CSVYRGSSYNEQYF; DNA: TGCAGCGTCTACAGGGGGAGCTCCTACAATGAGCAGTACTTC; J: TRBJ2-7; D: TRBD1; V: TRBV29-1; size: few
CDR3: CASSFREGDTEAFF; DNA: TGTGCCAGCAGCTTTCGCGAGGGAGACACTGAAGCTTTCTTT; J: TRBJ1-1; D: -; V: TRBV13; size: -
CDR3: CSARGQRGLAGPARYTDTQYF; DNA: TGCAGTGCCCGGGGACAGCGGGGACTAGCGGGGCCTGCTCGATACACAGATACGCAGTATTTT; J: TRBJ2-3; D: TRBD2; V: TRBV20-1; size: -
CDR3: CASSLARDGFYNEQFF; DNA: TGTGCCAGCAGCTTAGCGCGGGACGGTTTCTACAATGAGCAGTTCTTC; J: TRBJ2-1; D: -; V: TRBV7-9; size: -
CDR3: CASSGIAGAQETQYF; DNA: TGCGCCAGCAGCGGTATAGCGGGGGCCCAAGAGACCCAGTACTTC; J: TRBJ2-5; D: TRBD2; V: TRBV10-2; size: -
CDR3: CASSPHTRLAGVTDEQFF; DNA: TGTGCCAGCAGCCCGCACACCCGACTAGCGGGGGTTACGGATGAGCAGTTCTTC; J: TRBJ2-1; D: TRBD2; V: TRBV3-1; size: -
CDR3: CASSEPYRDWDYGYTF; DNA: TGTGCCAGCAGTGAGCCCTACAGGGATTGGGACTATGGCTACACCTTC; J: TRBJ1-2; D: -; V: TRBV6-1; size: -
CDR3: CASSSGLGAPKETQYF; DNA: TGTGCCAGCAGCTCGGGGTTGGGGGCCCCCAAAGAGACCCAGTACTTC; J: TRBJ2-5; D: -; V: TRBV7-9; size: few
CDR3: CSAAGGGQVFWGTEAFF; DNA: TGCAGTGCGGCGGGCGGGGGACAGGTCTTTTGGGGCACTGAAGCTTTCTTT; J: TRBJ1-1; D: TRBD1; V: TRBV20-1; size: -
CDR3: CASSPRGTGDPLAKNIQYF; DNA: TGCGCCAGCAGCCCGAGGGGGACAGGGGACCCTCTAGCCAAAAACATTCAGTACTTC; J: TRBJ2-4; D: TRBD1; V: TRBV5-1; size: few
CDR3: CASTTAWTGGVYEQYF; DNA: TGTGCCAGCACCACCGCCTGGACAGGGGGCGTCTACGAGCAGTACTTC; J: TRBJ2-7; D: TRBD1; V: TRBV7-2; size: few
CDR3: CASSLSPRTSGANVPTF; DNA: TGTGCCAGCAGCTTAAGTCCGAGGACCTCTGGGGCCAACGTCCCGACTTTC; J: TRBJ2-6; D: -; V: TRBV7-2; size: once
CDR3: CASSVEGRAKGTQYF; DNA: TGTGCCAGCAGCGTAGAGGGCAGGGCAAAAGGGACCCAGTACTTC; J: TRBJ2-5; D: -; V: TRBV9; size: -
CDR3: CASSNGGTDTQYF; DNA: TGCGCCAGCAGCAACGGGGGCACAGATACGCAGTATTTT; J: TRBJ2-3; D: -; V: TRBV5-1; size: few
CDR3: CSVALSFPGQGPRNIQYF; DNA: TGCAGCGTTGCTCTATCTTTTCCGGGACAGGGGCCCCGAAACATTCAGTACTTC; J: TRBJ2-4; D: TRBD1; V: TRBV29-1; size: -
CDR3: CASSLSLSGSSYEQYF; DNA: TGTGCCAGCAGCTTGTCACTCTCGGGGAGCTCCTACGAGCAGTACTTC; J: TRBJ2-7; D: -; V: TRBV5-5; size: -
CDR3: CASSQEAAGGRNEQFF; DNA: TGCGCCAGCAGCCAAGAAGCAGCGGGGGGGCGCAATGAGCAGTTCTTC; J: TRBJ2-1; D: TRBD2; V: TRBV4-3; size: -
CDR3: CASSFVGSMAKNIQYF; DNA: TGTGCCAGCAGTTTTGTGGGATCTATGGCCAAAAACATTCAGTACTTC; J: TRBJ2-4; D: -; V: TRBV27; size: -
CDR3: CASSLMGIDGYTF; DNA: TGTGCCAGCAGCTTAATGGGGATTGATGGCTACACCTTC; J: TRBJ1-2; D: -; V: TRBV7-3; size: -
CDR3: CSARDRIAGRDEQFF; DNA: TGCAGTGCTAGAGATCGAATAGCGGGGAGGGACGAGCAGTTCTTC; J: TRBJ2-1; D: TRBD2; V: TRBV20-1; size: few
CDR3: CASSQDRDTYGYTF; DNA: TGCGCCAGCAGCCAAGATAGGGACACTTATGGCTACACCTTC; J: TRBJ1-2; D: -; V: TRBV4-3; size: -
CDR3: CSARTGASYNSPLHF; DNA: TGCAGTGCTAGGACAGGGGCCTCCTATAATTCACCCCTCCACTTT; J: TRBJ1-6; D: TRBD1; V: TRBV20-1; size: -
CDR3: CSASADYYGYTF; DNA: TGCAGTGCTAGTGCGGATTACTATGGCTACACCTTC; J: TRBJ1-2; D: -; V: TRBV20-1; size: -